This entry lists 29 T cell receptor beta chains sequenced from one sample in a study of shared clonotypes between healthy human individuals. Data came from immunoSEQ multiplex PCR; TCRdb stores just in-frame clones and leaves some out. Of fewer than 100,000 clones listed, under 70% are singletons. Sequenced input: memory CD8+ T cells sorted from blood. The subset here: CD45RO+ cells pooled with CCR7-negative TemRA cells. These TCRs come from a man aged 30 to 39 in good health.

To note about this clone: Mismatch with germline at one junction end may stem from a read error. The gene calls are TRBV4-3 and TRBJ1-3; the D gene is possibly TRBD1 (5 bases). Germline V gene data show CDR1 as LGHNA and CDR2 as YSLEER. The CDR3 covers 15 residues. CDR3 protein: CASSQDVTDGSTIYF. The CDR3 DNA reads TGCGCCAGCAGCCAAGATGTGACAGATGGAAGCACCATATATTTT.

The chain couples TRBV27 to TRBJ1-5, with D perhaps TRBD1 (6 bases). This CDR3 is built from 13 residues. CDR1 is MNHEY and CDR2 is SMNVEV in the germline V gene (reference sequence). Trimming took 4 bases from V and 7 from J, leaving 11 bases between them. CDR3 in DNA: TGTGCCAGCAGTTCACAGGGCAGACAGCCCCAGCATTTT. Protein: CASSSQGRQPQHF.

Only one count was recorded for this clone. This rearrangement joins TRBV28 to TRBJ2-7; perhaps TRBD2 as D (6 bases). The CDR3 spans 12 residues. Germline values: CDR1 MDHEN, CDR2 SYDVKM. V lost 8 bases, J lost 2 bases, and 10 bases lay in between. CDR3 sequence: CASGGLTYEQYF. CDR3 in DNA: TGTGCCAGCGGGGGGTTAACCTACGAGCAGTACTTC.

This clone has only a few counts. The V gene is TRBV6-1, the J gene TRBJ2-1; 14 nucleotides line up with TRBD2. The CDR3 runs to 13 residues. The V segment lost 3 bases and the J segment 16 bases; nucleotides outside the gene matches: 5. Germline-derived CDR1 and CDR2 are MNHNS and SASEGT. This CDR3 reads CASSEGLAGEGFF. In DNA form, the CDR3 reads TGTGCCAGCAGTGAGGGACTAGCGGGAGAGGGTTTCTTC.

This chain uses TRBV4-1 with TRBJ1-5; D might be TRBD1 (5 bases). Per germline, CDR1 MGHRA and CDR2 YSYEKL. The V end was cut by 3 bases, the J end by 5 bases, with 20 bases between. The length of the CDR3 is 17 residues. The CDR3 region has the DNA TGCGCCAGCAGCCAGTCTTCGGGGGGGGTTGTAGATCAGCCCCAGCATTTT. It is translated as CASSQSSGGVVDQPQHF.

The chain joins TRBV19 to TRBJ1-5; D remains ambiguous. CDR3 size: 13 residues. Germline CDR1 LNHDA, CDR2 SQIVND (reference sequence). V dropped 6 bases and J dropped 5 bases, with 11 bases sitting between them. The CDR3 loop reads CASSPDEDQPQHF. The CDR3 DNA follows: TGTGCCAGTAGCCCGGATGAGGATCAGCCCCAGCATTTT. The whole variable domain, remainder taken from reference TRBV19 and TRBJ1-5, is DGGITQSPKYLFRKEGQNVTLSCEQNLNHDAMYWYRQDPGQGLRLIYYSQIVNDFQKGDIAEGYSVSREKKESFPLTVTSAQKNPTAFYLCASSPDEDQPQHFGDGTRLSIL.

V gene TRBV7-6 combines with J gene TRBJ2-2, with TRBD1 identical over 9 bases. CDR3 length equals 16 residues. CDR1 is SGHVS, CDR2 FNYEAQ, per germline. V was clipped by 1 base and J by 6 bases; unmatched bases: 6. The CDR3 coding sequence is TGTGCCAGCAGCTTAGGGACAGGGGTTGGAGCCGGGGAGCTGTTTTTT. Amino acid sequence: CASSLGTGVGAGELFF. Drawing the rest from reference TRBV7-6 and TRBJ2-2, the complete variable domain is GAGVSQSPRYKVTKRGQDVALRCDPISGHVSLYWYRQALGQGPEFLTYFNYEAQQDKSGLPNDRFSAERPEGSISTLTIQRTEQRDSAMYRCASSLGTGVGAGELFFGEGSRLTVL.

DNA of the CDR3: TGTGCCAGCAGTCCCCCTAGCGGCCAAGAGACCCAGTACTTC. Protein product: CASSPPSGQETQYF. The chain carries TRBV28 and TRBJ2-5; TRBD2 matches at 7 bases. The CDR3 covers 14 residues. J lost 1 base, V lost 5 bases, and 4 bases had no gene match. The germline CDR1 and CDR2 sequences are MDHEN and SYDVKM.

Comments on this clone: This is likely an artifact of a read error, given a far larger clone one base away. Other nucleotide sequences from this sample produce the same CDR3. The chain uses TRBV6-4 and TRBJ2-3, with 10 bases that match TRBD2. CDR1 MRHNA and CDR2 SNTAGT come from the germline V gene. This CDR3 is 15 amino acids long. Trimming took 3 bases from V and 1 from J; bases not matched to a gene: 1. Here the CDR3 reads CASSEGTSGTDTQYF. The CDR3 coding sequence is TGTGCCAGCAGTGAGGGGACTAGCGGCACAGATACGCAGTATTTT.

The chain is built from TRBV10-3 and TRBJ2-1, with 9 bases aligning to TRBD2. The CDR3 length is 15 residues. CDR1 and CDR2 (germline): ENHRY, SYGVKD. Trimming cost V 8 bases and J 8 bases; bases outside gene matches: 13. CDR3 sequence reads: CAIALSSGSFDEQFF. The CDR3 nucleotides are TGTGCCATCGCGTTGAGTAGCGGGAGTTTCGATGAGCAGTTCTTC.

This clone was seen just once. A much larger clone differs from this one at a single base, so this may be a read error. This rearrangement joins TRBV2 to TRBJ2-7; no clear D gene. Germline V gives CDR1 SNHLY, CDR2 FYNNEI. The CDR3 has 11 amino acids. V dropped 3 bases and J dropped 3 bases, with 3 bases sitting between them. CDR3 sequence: CASSENYEQYF. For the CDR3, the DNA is TGTGCCAGCAGTGAGAACTACGAGCAGTACTTC.

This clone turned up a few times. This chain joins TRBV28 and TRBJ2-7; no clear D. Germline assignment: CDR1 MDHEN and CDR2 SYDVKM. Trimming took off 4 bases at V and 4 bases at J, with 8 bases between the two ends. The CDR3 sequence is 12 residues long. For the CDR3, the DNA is TGTGCCAGCAGTTCTCAAACATACGAGCAGTACTTC. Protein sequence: CASSSQTYEQYF.

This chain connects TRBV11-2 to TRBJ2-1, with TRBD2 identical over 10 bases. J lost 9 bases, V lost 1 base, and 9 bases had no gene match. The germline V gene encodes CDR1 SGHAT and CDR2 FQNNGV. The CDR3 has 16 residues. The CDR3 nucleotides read TGTGCCAGCAGCTTAGGAGGAGCGGGAGGGCCTATTGAGCAGTTCTTC. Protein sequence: CASSLGGAGGPIEQFF.

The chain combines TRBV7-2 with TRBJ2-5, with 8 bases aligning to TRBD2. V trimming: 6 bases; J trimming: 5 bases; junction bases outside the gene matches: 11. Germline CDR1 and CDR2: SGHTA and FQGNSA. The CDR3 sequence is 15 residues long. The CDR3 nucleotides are TGTGCCAGCAGTTTCCAGCGGGCGGGGGGTGAGACCCAGTACTTC. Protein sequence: CASSFQRAGGETQYF.

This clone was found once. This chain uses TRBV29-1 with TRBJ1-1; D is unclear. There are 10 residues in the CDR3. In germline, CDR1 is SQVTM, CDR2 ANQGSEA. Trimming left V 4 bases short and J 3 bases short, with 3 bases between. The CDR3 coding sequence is TGCAGCGTTGCCCACACTGAAGCTTTCTTT. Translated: CSVAHTEAFF. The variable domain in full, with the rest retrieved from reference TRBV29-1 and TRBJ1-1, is SAVISQKPSRDICQRGTSLTIQCQVDSQVTMMFWYRQQPGQSLTLIATANQGSEATYESGFVIDKFPISRPNLTFSTLTVSNMSPEDSSIYLCSVAHTEAFFGQGTRLTVV.

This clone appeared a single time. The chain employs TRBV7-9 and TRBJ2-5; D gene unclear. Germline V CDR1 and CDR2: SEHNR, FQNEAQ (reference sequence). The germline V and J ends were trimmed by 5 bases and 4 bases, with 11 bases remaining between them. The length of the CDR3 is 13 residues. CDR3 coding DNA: TGTGCCAGCAGCCCCGGGTATCCAGAGACCCAGTACTTC. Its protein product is CASSPGYPETQYF.

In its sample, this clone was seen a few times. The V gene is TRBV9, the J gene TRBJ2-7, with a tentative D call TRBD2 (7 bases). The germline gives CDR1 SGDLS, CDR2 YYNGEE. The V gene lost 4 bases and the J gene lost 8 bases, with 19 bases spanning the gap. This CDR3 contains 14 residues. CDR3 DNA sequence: TGTGCCAGCAGCCTAGGAAGGGAGGGGGGGAAGCAGTACTTC. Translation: CASSLGREGGKQYF. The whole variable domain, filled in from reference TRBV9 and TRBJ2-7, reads DSGVTQTPKHLITATGQRVTLRCSPRSGDLSVYWYQQSLDQGLQFLIQYYNGEERAKGNILERFSAQQFPDLHSELNLSSLELGDSALYFCASSLGREGGKQYFGPGTRLTVT.

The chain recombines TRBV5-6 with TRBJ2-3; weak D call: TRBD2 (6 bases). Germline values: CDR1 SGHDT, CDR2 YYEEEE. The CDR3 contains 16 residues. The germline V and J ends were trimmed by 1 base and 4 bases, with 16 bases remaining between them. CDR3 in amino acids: CASSLFRGLVADTQYF. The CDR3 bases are TGTGCCAGCAGCTTGTTCCGGGGGTTGGTTGCAGATACGCAGTATTTT.

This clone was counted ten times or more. CDR3 nucleotides: TGTGCCAGCAGCTTGAAACAGGGGGCGGATGGCTACACCTTC. Residues: CASSLKQGADGYTF. This chain joins TRBV7-8 and TRBJ1-2; 9 bases are shared with TRBD1. J gave up 6 bases and V 3 bases, and 5 bases lay outside the gene matches. The CDR3 consists of 14 residues. Germline CDR1 is SGHVS and CDR2 is FQNEAQ.

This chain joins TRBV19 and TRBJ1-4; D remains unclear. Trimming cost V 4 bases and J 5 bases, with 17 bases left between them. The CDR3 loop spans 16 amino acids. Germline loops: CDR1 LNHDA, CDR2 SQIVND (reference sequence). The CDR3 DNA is TGTGCCAGTAGTAGAAACCAGATATTCGTCAATGAAAAACTGTTTTTT. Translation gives CASSRNQIFVNEKLFF.

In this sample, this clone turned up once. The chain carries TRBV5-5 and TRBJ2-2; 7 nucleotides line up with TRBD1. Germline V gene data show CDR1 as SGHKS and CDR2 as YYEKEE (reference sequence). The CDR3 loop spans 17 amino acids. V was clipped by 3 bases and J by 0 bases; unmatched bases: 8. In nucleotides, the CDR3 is TGTGCCAGCAGCTGGAAAGACAGGGAAACGAACACCGGGGAGCTGTTTTTT. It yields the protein CASSWKDRETNTGELFF.

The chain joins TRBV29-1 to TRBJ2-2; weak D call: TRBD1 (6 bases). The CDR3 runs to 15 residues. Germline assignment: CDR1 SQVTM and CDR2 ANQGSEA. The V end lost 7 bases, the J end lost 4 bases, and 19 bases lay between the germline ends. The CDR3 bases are TGCAGCGCCGAAGGTGGGGGCATAAGCACCGGGGAGCTGTTTTTT. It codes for CSAEGGGISTGELFF.

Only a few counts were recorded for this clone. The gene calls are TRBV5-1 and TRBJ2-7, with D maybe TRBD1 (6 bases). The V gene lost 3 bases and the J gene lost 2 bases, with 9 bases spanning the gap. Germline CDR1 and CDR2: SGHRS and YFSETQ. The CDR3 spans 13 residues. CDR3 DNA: TGCGCCAGCAGCTATACAGGGCCCTACGAGCAGTACTTC. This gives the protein CASSYTGPYEQYF.

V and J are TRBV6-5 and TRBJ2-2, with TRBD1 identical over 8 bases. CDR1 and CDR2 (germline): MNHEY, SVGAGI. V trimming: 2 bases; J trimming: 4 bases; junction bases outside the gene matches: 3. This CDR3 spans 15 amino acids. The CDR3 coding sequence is TGTGCCAGCAGTTACGGGACAGGAAGCACCGGGGAGCTGTTTTTT. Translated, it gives CASSYGTGSTGELFF.

The CDR3 protein is CASSVMSMPSEQFF. The CDR3 region has the DNA TGTGCCAGCAGTGTTATGAGTATGCCCAGTGAGCAGTTCTTC. The J gene is TRBJ2-1, the V gene TRBV2; no clear D. Germline CDR1 and CDR2: SNHLY and FYNNEI. The CDR3 totals 14 residues. Trimming took off 4 bases at V and 9 bases at J, with 16 bases between the two ends.

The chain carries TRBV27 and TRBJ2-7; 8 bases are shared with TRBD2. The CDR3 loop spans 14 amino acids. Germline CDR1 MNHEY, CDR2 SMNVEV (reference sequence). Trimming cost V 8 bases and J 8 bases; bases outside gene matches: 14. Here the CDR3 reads CASSGGGSLWQQYF. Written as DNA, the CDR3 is TGTGCCAGCTCCGGGGGGGGTAGCCTCTGGCAGCAGTACTTC.

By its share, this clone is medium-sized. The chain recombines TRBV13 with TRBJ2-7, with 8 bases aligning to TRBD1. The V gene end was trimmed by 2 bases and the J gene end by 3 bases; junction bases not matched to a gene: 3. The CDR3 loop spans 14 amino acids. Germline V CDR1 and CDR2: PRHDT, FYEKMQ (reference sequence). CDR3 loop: CASSLQGASYEQYF. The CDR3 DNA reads TGTGCCAGCAGCTTACAGGGGGCTAGCTACGAGCAGTACTTC. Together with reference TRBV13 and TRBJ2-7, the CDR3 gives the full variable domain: AAGVIQSPRHLIKEKRETATLKCYPIPRHDTVYWYQQGPGQDPQFLISFYEKMQSDKGSIPDRFSAQQFSDYHSELNMSSLELGDSALYFCASSLQGASYEQYFGPGTRLTVT.

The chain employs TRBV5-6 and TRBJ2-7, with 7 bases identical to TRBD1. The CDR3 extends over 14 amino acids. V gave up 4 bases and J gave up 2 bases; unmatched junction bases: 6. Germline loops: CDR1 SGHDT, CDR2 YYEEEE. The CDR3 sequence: CASSRPGQPYEQYF. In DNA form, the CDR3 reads TGTGCCAGCAGCAGACCGGGACAGCCCTACGAGCAGTACTTC.

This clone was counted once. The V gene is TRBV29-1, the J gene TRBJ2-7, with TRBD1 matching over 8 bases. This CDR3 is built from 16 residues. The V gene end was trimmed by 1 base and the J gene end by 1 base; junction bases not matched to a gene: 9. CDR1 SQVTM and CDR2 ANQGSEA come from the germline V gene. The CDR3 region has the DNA TGCAGCGTTGAAGGTTACGGACAGGGAGAATCCTACGAGCAGTACTTC. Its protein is CSVEGYGQGESYEQYF.